This T cell receptor (beta chain) came from a study of blood T cell repertoires in COVID-19 (dated by TCRdb to the early 2020s). Context from the whole study: The collaborator samples originated in the United States, Italy and Spain and spanned the acute and convalescent phases of COVID-19. Nearly every sample came with metadata listing a de-identified subject ID, COVID-19 status, age in years and sex. Where available, HLA class I and class II types were taken from metadata supplied by the sample provider and were not determined by assay-based typing. Subjects who had been exposed to COVID-19, were actively infected with it, or had recovered from it provided the deeply sampled blood TCRbeta repertoires that made up the dataset. The repertoires were released in a freely available public database meant as a resource for research on the immune response to SARS-CoV-2. The material from the prospective study consisted of cDNA or gDNA derived from T cells, B-cell-depleted T cells, or PBMCs. The samples were drawn from the first 160 participants of the ongoing ImmuneRACE study and from roughly 1,300 subjects provided by 6 global collaborators.

The paper's findings and limits, for the study overall: The quantity of clinical and demographic metadata differed by source and by participant and was supplied without curation.

TCRbeta CDR3 regions were amplified from genomic DNA using the immunoSEQ Assay, a bias-controlled multiplex PCR. As for the authors' bioinformatics: Nucleated cell counts per sample were estimated from amplification of reference gene primers within the assay. Sequence reads were collapsed and filtered to measure the absolute abundance of every unique TCRbeta CDR3 rearrangement. For each sample, productive Simpson clonality was calculated as the square root of Simpson's diversity index across productive rearrangements. TCRdb retrieved this table from immuneACCESS and kept in-frame rearrangements only. Not all clones are present; in checked studies, unresolved V genes account for under half, and no reason is known for the remainder. From that table come the V and J calls and clone size; the DNA was used to work out D and trimming. The sample yields under 350,000 clones; approximately 85% were counted once. The top ten clones comprise roughly 7.8% of the sample.

V is cut back by 3 bases and J by 0 bases, with 6 bases in the junction unmatched. The CDR3 contains 18 residues, cysteine and phenylalanine counted. Only the CDR3 DNA stays, 54 bases, in frame from base 1. Per the germline V gene, SGDLS is the CDR1 and YYNGEE is the CDR2. In regard to this clone: The target of this receptor is not known. Base qualities are missing; no much larger clone stands one base away.

The collaborating institutions used their own protocols to collect whole blood in K2EDTA tubes. For TCRbeta analysis, collaborator samples were shipped as frozen whole blood, as isolated PBMCs, or as DNA extracted from either sample type. Here the chain combines TRBV9 and TRBJ2-1; 13 bases in the junction line up with TRBD2. Material: peripheral blood. This receptor was taken from a human donor in a cohort sampled during active COVID-19. The CDR3 has the sequence CASSDLTSGGFSYNEQFF. The DNA is as follows: TGTGCCAGCAGCGACCTGACTAGCGGGGGGTTCTCCTACAATGAGCAGTTCTTC.